Below are 24 T cell receptor beta chains sequenced from a single sample in a study of blood T cell repertoires in COVID-19. Sequenced by immunoSEQ multiplex PCR; TCRdb stores in-frame clones only, minus some. The sample includes about 100,000 clones, approximately 89% of them seen just once. Sequenced: peripheral blood. These receptors came from a man aged 50 to 60 with active COVID-19.

CDR3 nucleotide sequence: TGTGCCAGCAGCTTAGTATTAACCATAGCGGGAGGGCCCTCCAATGAGCAGTTCTTC. Its protein product is CASSLVLTIAGGPSNEQFF. The genes are TRBV7-9 and TRBJ2-1; 11 nucleotides match TRBD2. With 1 base clipped from V and 6 bases from J, the junction kept 14 bases outside the gene matches. The CDR3 has 19 residues. From germline, CDR1 is SEHNR and CDR2 FQNEAQ (reference sequence).

This clone has just one count. V is TRBV3-1 (or the pseudogene TRBV3-2) and J is TRBJ1-1; D is undetermined. The CDR3 is 13 residues long. The V gene's germline CDR1 is LGHDT and CDR2 YNNKEL (reference sequence). The V end was cut by 4 bases, the J end by 10 bases, with 16 bases between. CDR3 in amino acids: CASSPRGLVRAFF. CDR3 nucleotides: TGTGCCAGCAGCCCCCGGGGTCTGGTTCGAGCTTTCTTT.

The sample holds one count of this clone. The chain joins TRBV19 to TRBJ2-1, with 7 positions matching TRBD2. CDR3 length: 15 amino acids. V lost 5 bases, J lost 6 bases, and 10 bases stayed unmatched. Per the germline V gene, CDR1 is LNHDA and CDR2 is SQIVND (reference sequence). In DNA form, the CDR3 reads TGTGCCAGTAGTTTTCGCGGGAGTCAGGGCAATGAGCAGTTCTTC. This gives the protein CASSFRGSQGNEQFF.

The chain links TRBV5-6 to TRBJ1-1, with 10 bases fitting TRBD1. This CDR3 spans 18 amino acids. Germline V lookup: CDR1 SGHDT, CDR2 YYEEEE. The junction had 15 bases not matched to a gene; V was cut back by 6 bases and J by 1 base. CDR3 amino acids: CASNKKSDRGLANTEAFF. CDR3 DNA: TGTGCCAGCAACAAGAAGTCGGACAGGGGGTTAGCGAACACTGAAGCTTTCTTT.

The V and J genes are TRBV20-1 and TRBJ2-1; TRBD2 agrees at 10 bases. This CDR3 region has 13 residues. The germline gives CDR1 DFQATT, CDR2 SNEGSKA (reference sequence). After removal of 3 bases from V and 7 bases from J, the junction contained 3 bases not matched to a gene. The CDR3 sequence: CSASSGGYNEQFF. CDR3 DNA sequence: TGCAGTGCTAGTAGCGGGGGGTATAATGAGCAGTTCTTC.

This chain uses TRBV19 with TRBJ1-4, with D hard to call. The length of the CDR3 is 12 residues. The germline V gene encodes CDR1 LNHDA and CDR2 SQIVND (reference sequence). The V and J ends lost 7 bases and 8 bases respectively, with 11 bases between them. CDR3 protein: CASNGFGEKLFF. CDR3 nucleotide sequence: TGTGCCAGTAACGGGTTTGGAGAAAAACTGTTTTTT.

The V and J genes are TRBV19 and TRBJ2-3, with a possible D match to TRBD2 (6 bases). Trimming left V 4 bases short and J 2 bases short, with 10 bases between. The CDR3 extends over 14 amino acids. Germline values: CDR1 LNHDA, CDR2 SQIVND (reference sequence). CDR3 residues: CASSTGGSTDTQYF. The CDR3 region has the DNA TGTGCCAGTAGTACCGGGGGTTCCACAGATACGCAGTATTTT.

The chain employs TRBV20-1 and TRBJ1-1; no clear D gene. CDR1 and CDR2 (germline): DFQATT, SNEGSKA (reference sequence). V was shortened by 0 bases and J by 8 bases, with 7 bases between the two germline ends. This CDR3 region has 11 residues. For the CDR3, the DNA is TGCAGTGCTAGAGACAGGTCCGAAGCTTTCTTT. It encodes CSARDRSEAFF.

The V and J genes are TRBV27 and TRBJ1-1; 10 bases are shared with TRBD1. CDR1 and CDR2 (germline): MNHEY, SMNVEV (reference sequence). V shed 4 bases and J 5 bases; nucleotides not matched to a gene: 10. The CDR3 spans 16 residues. CDR3 nucleotides: TGTGCCAGCAGTTCGTTTCCGGGACAGGGGAAAACTGAAGCTTTCTTT. It translates to CASSSFPGQGKTEAFF.

The rearrangement joins TRBV27 to TRBJ1-2; unclear D gene. V lost 6 bases to trimming and J lost 1 base, with 6 bases between them. This CDR3 is 12 amino acids long. Germline CDR1 is MNHEY and CDR2 is SMNVEV (reference sequence). CDR3 nucleotide sequence: TGTGCCAGCAGGAGGAATAACTATGGCTACACCTTC. Protein sequence: CASRRNNYGYTF.

This chain connects TRBV9 to TRBJ1-1; D possibly corresponds to TRBD1 (5 bases). Trimming left V 3 bases short and J 1 base short, with 7 bases between. Germline V gives CDR1 SGDLS, CDR2 YYNGEE. The CDR3 is made up of 13 amino acids. The CDR3 region is CASSGGRNTEAFF. The CDR3 DNA follows: TGTGCCAGCAGCGGGGGCCGGAACACTGAAGCTTTCTTT. Full variable domain (missing parts from reference TRBV9 and TRBJ1-1): DSGVTQTPKHLITATGQRVTLRCSPRSGDLSVYWYQQSLDQGLQFLIQYYNGEERAKGNILERFSAQQFPDLHSELNLSSLELGDSALYFCASSGGRNTEAFFGQGTRLTVV.

The gene calls are TRBV7-8 and TRBJ2-2; no definite D call. V was trimmed by 5 bases and J by 3 bases, leaving 22 bases between them. This CDR3 comprises 18 residues. CDR1 and CDR2 (germline): SGHVS, FQNEAQ. This CDR3 reads CASSHVRRSRLDTGELFF. The CDR3 DNA is TGTGCCAGCAGCCATGTTAGACGGAGTCGGTTAGACACCGGGGAGCTGTTTTTT.

The rearrangement links TRBV5-5 to TRBJ2-1; D possibly corresponds to TRBD2 (6 bases). The CDR3 runs to 13 residues. Germline-derived CDR1 and CDR2 are SGHKS and YYEKEE (reference sequence). V lost 0 bases and J lost 6, with 7 bases in between. The CDR3 protein is CASSLGGINEQFF. CDR3 DNA sequence: TGTGCCAGCAGCTTGGGCGGGATCAATGAGCAGTTCTTC.

This clone was found once. V usage is TRBV6-5 and J usage is TRBJ1-2; 8 nucleotides match TRBD1. Germline assignment: CDR1 MNHEY and CDR2 SVGAGI. Germline trimming cut 2 bases from V and 7 bases from J; bases unmatched to any gene: 6. This CDR3 region has 14 residues. CDR3 DNA: TGTGCCAGCAGTTACCTGGGACAGGCGGTTGGCTACACCTTC. It specifies CASSYLGQAVGYTF.

The V gene is TRBV29-1, the J gene TRBJ2-7; TRBD2 matches at 9 bases. Germline CDR1 and CDR2: SQVTM and ANQGSEA. Losses at the gene ends were 4 bases for V and 5 bases for J; bases not matched to a gene: 9. This CDR3 has 14 amino acids. The CDR3 DNA reads TGCAGCGTTGGGGCGGGAGGGCCCGCGGACGAGCAGTACGTC. Protein: CSVGAGGPADEQYV.

The chain carries TRBV19 and TRBJ2-1; a possible D gene is TRBD2 (6 bases). The ends were cut back, 1 base at V and 8 bases at J, with 6 bases in the middle. CDR3 length: 12 residues. Germline V lookup: CDR1 LNHDA, CDR2 SQIVND (reference sequence). The CDR3 loop is CASSIGGDEQFF. In DNA form, the CDR3 reads TGTGCCAGTAGTATAGGGGGGGATGAGCAGTTCTTC.

This chain uses TRBV19 with TRBJ2-3; 9 positions match TRBD1. Germline V gives CDR1 LNHDA, CDR2 SQIVND (reference sequence). Trimming took 3 bases from V and 2 from J; bases not matched to a gene: 12. The CDR3 sequence is 18 residues long. The CDR3 here is CASSISTYTGGPTDTQYF. CDR3 nucleotides: TGTGCCAGTAGTATCTCAACCTACACAGGGGGCCCCACAGATACGCAGTATTTT.

The V call is TRBV4-1, the J call TRBJ2-5; 7 positions agree with TRBD1. The V and J ends lost 2 bases and 4 bases, in that order; junction bases with no gene match: 7. CDR3 size: 15 residues. Germline V gene sequence: CDR1 MGHRA, CDR2 YSYEKL. The CDR3: CASSQYGAGGETQYF. CDR3 nucleotides: TGCGCCAGCAGCCAATACGGGGCAGGGGGAGAGACCCAGTACTTC.

V and J are TRBV5-1 and TRBJ1-1, with TRBD1 matching over 8 bases. CDR1 is SGHRS, CDR2 YFSETQ, per germline. The length of the CDR3 is 16 residues. J lost 1 base, V lost 2 bases, and 7 bases had no gene match. The CDR3 loop is CASSFIAGGANTEAFF. CDR3 in DNA: TGCGCCAGCAGCTTTATAGCAGGGGGCGCGAACACTGAAGCTTTCTTT.

The rearrangement links TRBV19 to TRBJ1-1; 9 bases fit TRBD1. V lost 3 bases and J lost 4; bases outside the gene matches: 3. CDR1 and CDR2 from the germline V gene are LNHDA and SQIVND (reference sequence). This CDR3 comprises 14 residues. The CDR3 is CASSMGQGGTEAFF. The CDR3 bases are TGTGCCAGTAGTATGGGACAGGGAGGCACTGAAGCTTTCTTT.

The chain recombines TRBV5-4 with TRBJ1-3; TRBD1 matches at 11 bases. The CDR3 length is 17 residues. Unmatched junction bases numbered 6, after V lost 4 bases and J lost 0 bases. CDR1 SGHNT and CDR2 YYREEE come from the germline V gene (reference sequence). The CDR3 loop is CASSPGQGAHSGNTIYF. The CDR3, as DNA: TGTGCCAGCAGCCCCGGACAGGGGGCCCACTCTGGAAACACCATATATTTT. Full variable domain (outside the CDR3, taken from reference TRBV5-4 and TRBJ1-3): ETGVTQSPTHLIKTRGQQVTLRCSSQSGHNTVSWYQQALGQGPQFIFQYYREEENGRGNFPPRFSGLQFPNYSSELNVNALELDDSALYLCASSPGQGAHSGNTIYFGEGSWLTVV.

The chain links TRBV12-3 or TRBV12-4 to TRBJ1-2; no definite D call. Trimming stripped 3 bases from V and 6 bases from J, with 11 bases between. This CDR3 has 13 residues. The CDR3 DNA reads as TGTGCCAGCAGTTTTGTGGGAGAAGATGGCTACACCTTC. Protein product: CASSFVGEDGYTF.

The genes are TRBV5-6 and TRBJ2-3; tentatively, D is TRBD1 (5 bases). The germline V and J ends were trimmed by 2 bases and 2 bases, with 6 bases remaining between them. Germline CDR1 and CDR2: SGHDT and YYEEEE. The CDR3 is 13 amino acids. Here the CDR3 DNA reads TGTGCCAGCAGCTTCAGGGACACAGATACGCAGTATTTT. This sequence encodes CASSFRDTDTQYF.

The chain couples TRBV15 to TRBJ2-1; 9 bases match TRBD1. J lost 3 bases, V lost 4 bases, and 7 bases had no gene match. CDR3 length equals 16 residues. Germline CDR1 reads LNHNV; CDR2 reads YYDKDF (reference sequence). CDR3 sequence: CATSISGTGIYNEQFF. The CDR3 bases are TGTGCCACCAGCATATCCGGGACAGGGATCTACAATGAGCAGTTCTTC. The full variable domain, in which reference TRBV15 and TRBJ2-1 provide the parts outside the CDR3, is DAMVIQNPRYQVTQFGKPVTLSCSQTLNHNVMYWYQQKSSQAPKLLFHYYDKDFNNEADTPDNFQSRRPNTSFCFLDIRSPGLGDTAMYLCATSISGTGIYNEQFFGPGTRLTVL.